These 17 T cell receptor beta chains share one sample of origin, sequenced in a study of vaccination effects on CD4 cells after COVID-19. After around 10 days in culture, the CD4+ T cells were isolated. SARS-CoV-2 infection was confirmed by PCR in the person between March and December 2020. It was two doses of either the BNT162b2 or mRNA-1273 vaccine that participants received. TCRdb's copy holds only in-frame clones and misses some; the assay was immunoSEQ multiplex PCR. The sample includes approximately 40,000 clones, over 60% seen only once; the top ten take around 3.3%. For these receptors, no antigen is known. The sample here was CD4+ T cells from PBMCs cultured without peptide, taken after COVID-19 vaccination. These receptors came from a human donor who had a prior SARS-CoV-2 infection.

J is TRBJ2-7 and V is TRBV2, with D unresolved. This CDR3 region has 13 residues. V shed 4 bases and J shed 2 bases, with 9 bases lying between them. The germline V gene has CDR1 SNHLY and CDR2 FYNNEI. The CDR3 protein is CASSGTSPYEQYF. The CDR3 DNA reads as TGTGCCAGCAGTGGAACCTCCCCCTACGAGCAGTACTTC.

The V and J genes are TRBV12-3 or TRBV12-4 and TRBJ1-2; D possibly corresponds to TRBD1 (5 bases). V lost 4 bases to trimming and J lost 7 bases, with 13 bases between them. CDR3 size: 13 residues. Here the CDR3 DNA reads TGTGCCAGCAGTTCTGTGTGGGGGGTTGGCTACACCTTC. This encodes CASSSVWGVGYTF.

The rearrangement links TRBV3-1 (or the pseudogene TRBV3-2) to TRBJ1-2, with D possibly being TRBD1 (6 bases). Germline V gives CDR1 LGHDT, CDR2 YNNKEL (reference sequence). CDR3 length equals 14 residues. Trimming removed 4 bases from V and 7 bases from J, with 16 bases in between. CDR3 amino acids: CASSRDSSRGGYTF. CDR3 sequence (DNA): TGTGCCAGCAGCCGGGACTCCTCCAGGGGTGGCTACACCTTC.

The rearrangement links TRBV5-4 to TRBJ2-1; 11 bases line up with TRBD2. The CDR3 has 15 residues. Germline-derived CDR1 and CDR2 are SGHNT and YYREEE (reference sequence). V was pared by 2 bases and J by 5 bases, with 3 bases of the junction left unmatched. The CDR3 spells CASSLRLAGNNEQFF. CDR3 DNA: TGTGCCAGCAGCTTAAGACTAGCGGGGAACAATGAGCAGTTCTTC.

The rearrangement joins TRBV6-1 to TRBJ1-2; D unresolved. V gave up 2 bases and J gave up 4 bases, with 11 bases separating them. The germline V gene has CDR1 MNHNS and CDR2 SASEGT. There are 14 residues in the CDR3. For the CDR3, the DNA is TGTGCCAGCAGTGAATTTGGGGTCTTCTATGGCTACACCTTC. Protein: CASSEFGVFYGYTF.

This sequence joins TRBV7-2 and TRBJ1-2; D is unresolved. The CDR3 has 13 amino acids. CDR1 and CDR2 (germline): SGHTA, FQGNSA. Trimming removed 5 bases at V and 2 bases at J, with 9 bases between. CDR3 DNA sequence: TGTGCCAGCAGCCTGCAGGACAACTATGGCTACACCTTC. Translated: CASSLQDNYGYTF. The full variable domain, completed using reference TRBV7-2 and TRBJ1-2, is GAGVSQSPSNKVTEKGKDVELRCDPISGHTALYWYRQSLGQGLEFLIYFQGNSAPDKSGLPSDRFSAERTGGSVSTLTIQRTQQEDSAVYLCASSLQDNYGYTFGSGTRLTVV.

This clone has more than one count but fewer than ten. This rearrangement joins TRBV27 to TRBJ2-5; TRBD2 might be the D (7 bases). From germline, CDR1 is MNHEY and CDR2 SMNVEV (reference sequence). The CDR3 is 19 amino acids. Trimming left V 6 bases short and J 2 bases short, with 28 bases between. CDR3 in amino acids: CASSRRGSWEGGPQETQYF. CDR3 sequence (DNA): TGTGCCAGCAGCCGCAGGGGTTCTTGGGAGGGAGGGCCACAAGAGACCCAGTACTTC.

J is TRBJ2-2 and V is TRBV2, with D tentatively TRBD1 or TRBD2 (5 bases each). The CDR3 extends over 17 amino acids. Germline V gene sequence: CDR1 SNHLY, CDR2 FYNNEI. V gave up 0 bases and J gave up 2 bases, with 13 bases separating them. The CDR3 DNA reads as TGTGCCAGCAGTGAAGCGAGGGGACGGAAAAACACCGGGGAGCTGTTTTTT. This gives the protein CASSEARGRKNTGELFF.

This clone appeared a few times. The junction departs from germline at one end; a sequencing error may be responsible. The gene calls are TRBV15 and TRBJ1-6; no clear D gene. The germline CDR1 and CDR2 sequences are LNHNV and YYDKDF (reference sequence). The CDR3 runs to 14 residues. CDR3 in DNA: TGTGCCTCCTCAAATGCCGGTCCCTATTCTCCCCTCCACTTT. Encoded protein: CASSNAGPYSPLHF.

This chain joins TRBV27 and TRBJ2-5, with D uncertain. V was cut by 6 bases and J by 4 bases, with 12 bases left in between. The germline V gene has CDR1 MNHEY and CDR2 SMNVEV (reference sequence). The CDR3 extends over 13 amino acids. CDR3 loop: CASRGIFRETQYF. In nucleotides, the CDR3 is TGTGCCAGCAGGGGGATTTTTAGAGAGACCCAGTACTTC.

This chain connects TRBV9 to TRBJ2-1, with 9 positions matching TRBD2. With 0 bases clipped from V and 3 bases from J, the junction kept 4 bases outside the gene matches. Germline CDR1 and CDR2: SGDLS and YYNGEE. The CDR3 totals 16 residues. The CDR3 region has the DNA TGTGCCAGCAGCGTAGAGCCTAGCGGGAACTACAATGAGCAGTTCTTC. This encodes CASSVEPSGNYNEQFF. Full variable domain (missing parts from reference TRBV9 and TRBJ2-1): DSGVTQTPKHLITATGQRVTLRCSPRSGDLSVYWYQQSLDQGLQFLIQYYNGEERAKGNILERFSAQQFPDLHSELNLSSLELGDSALYFCASSVEPSGNYNEQFFGPGTRLTVL.

This chain connects TRBV5-6 to TRBJ1-1; a weak D match, TRBD1 (5 bases). CDR3 length equals 13 residues. Trimming pared 4 bases from V and 2 bases from J, leaving 9 bases between. Germline V gives CDR1 SGHDT, CDR2 YYEEEE. CDR3 sequence reads: CASSRTSNTEAFF. The DNA for the CDR3 is TGTGCCAGCAGCAGGACAAGTAACACTGAAGCTTTCTTT.

In DNA, the CDR3 is TGTGCCAGCAGTAGCCTAGCGCCTACCTACGAGCAGTACTTC. Translated, it gives CASSSLAPTYEQYF. This sequence joins TRBV3-1 (or the pseudogene TRBV3-2) and TRBJ2-7; D is possibly TRBD2 (6 bases). Between the trimmed V and J ends, which lost 6 bases and 2 bases, there was a span of 14 bases. CDR1 and CDR2 (germline): LGHDT, YNNKEL (reference sequence). This CDR3 comprises 14 residues.

The chain uses TRBV10-3 and TRBJ2-3; 11 bases fit TRBD2. Per germline, CDR1 ENHRY and CDR2 SYGVKD. With V trimmed by 7 bases and J by 6 bases, 6 bases remained unmatched. CDR3 size: 14 residues. CDR3 nucleotide sequence: TGTGCCATCAAAAACCTAGCGGGGGGTGATACGCAGTATTTT. It specifies CAIKNLAGGDTQYF.

This rearrangement joins TRBV29-1 to TRBJ2-5; TRBD1 might be the D (5 bases). The V end was cut by 7 bases, the J end by 1 base, with 10 bases between. In germline, CDR1 is SQVTM, CDR2 ANQGSEA. The CDR3 extends over 12 amino acids. The CDR3 region is CSAKGAQETQYF. The DNA for the CDR3 is TGCAGCGCCAAAGGGGCCCAAGAGACCCAGTACTTC.

The gene calls are TRBV11-2 and TRBJ2-1, with TRBD2 matching over 8 bases. Germline-derived CDR1 and CDR2 are SGHAT and FQNNGV. V gave up 5 bases and J gave up 1 base; unmatched junction bases: 10. The CDR3 spans 17 residues. The CDR3 region has the DNA TGTGCCAGCAGCCAACCCCTGGGACTAGGGTCCTACAATGAGCAGTTCTTC. Protein product: CASSQPLGLGSYNEQFF.

The chain employs TRBV2 and TRBJ1-4; TRBD1 matches at 9 bases. The length of the CDR3 is 12 residues. Germline lookup yields CDR1 SNHLY and CDR2 FYNNEI. With V trimmed by 8 bases and J by 11 bases, 6 bases remained unmatched. The CDR3 DNA sequence: TGTGCCAGCGGGACAGGGCCCCAGAAACTGTTTTTT. This translates into CASGTGPQKLFF.